These 12 T cell receptor beta chains originate from one sample sequenced in a study of blood T cell repertoires in COVID-19. Repertoires were generated with immunoSEQ multiplex PCR, while TCRdb's copy carries only in-frame clones and drops some. The repertoire includes about 200,000 clones, 88% of them detected once, and over 15% sits in the top ten. Source material: peripheral blood. The source of these receptors is a man between 50 and 59 years old with COVID-19, enrolled during active disease.

The chain couples TRBV2 to TRBJ2-2; no clear D. V lost 8 bases to trimming and J lost 1 base, with 11 bases between them. The CDR3 spans 14 residues. Germline loops: CDR1 SNHLY, CDR2 FYNNEI. CDR3 in DNA: TGTGCCAGCGCAAAAGCCTTGAACACCGGGGAGCTGTTTTTT. Its protein product is CASAKALNTGELFF.

The gene calls are TRBV7-9 and TRBJ1-5; 9 positions agree with TRBD1. There are 15 residues in the CDR3. The trim removed 4 bases at V and 3 bases at J, leaving 4 bases unmatched. Germline assignment: CDR1 SEHNR and CDR2 FQNEAQ (reference sequence). The CDR3 DNA sequence: TGTGCCAGCAGCTCGGACAGGGGCTTCAATCAGCCCCAGCATTTT. Translation: CASSSDRGFNQPQHF.

This clone was seen ten or more times. The chain uses TRBV5-1 and TRBJ1-2, with D perhaps TRBD1 (5 bases). V was pared by 4 bases and J by 8 bases, with 12 bases between. The germline gives CDR1 SGHRS, CDR2 YFSETQ. The CDR3 consists of 12 residues. CDR3 DNA: TGCGCCAGCAGCCTCGGACAAACAGGCTACACCTTC. Protein: CASSLGQTGYTF. The whole variable domain, filled in from reference TRBV5-1 and TRBJ1-2, reads KAGVTQTPRYLIKTRGQQVTLSCSPISGHRSVSWYQQTPGQGLQFLFEYFSETQRNKGNFPGRFSGRQFSNSRSEMNVSTLELGDSALYLCASSLGQTGYTFGSGTRLTVV.

This clone was found once. V usage is TRBV24-1 and J usage is TRBJ2-1, with 7 bases fitting TRBD1. The germline gives CDR1 KGHDR, CDR2 SFDVKD. CDR3 length: 15 amino acids. V trimming: 4 bases; J trimming: 9 bases; junction bases outside the gene matches: 11. For the CDR3, the DNA is TGTGCCACCAGTGACAGGACAGGTGTGGCTAGTGAGCAGTTCTTC. Protein: CATSDRTGVASEQFF.

The V gene is TRBV5-6, the J gene TRBJ1-5; TRBD1 agrees at 9 bases. CDR1 is SGHDT, CDR2 YYEEEE, per germline. Trimming at V came to 1 base and at J to 2 bases, leaving 4 bases not matched to a gene. This CDR3 has 16 residues. The CDR3 spells CASSLNRGLGNQPQHF. CDR3 bases: TGTGCCAGCAGCTTGAACAGGGGGCTCGGCAATCAGCCCCAGCATTTT.

The chain carries TRBV19 and TRBJ2-2, with 13 bases identical to TRBD2. The ends lost 6 bases at V and 8 bases at J; junction bases unmatched: 6. The CDR3 loop spans 15 amino acids. Per germline, CDR1 LNHDA and CDR2 SQIVND (reference sequence). The CDR3 loop is CASRPTSGGFGELFF. CDR3 DNA sequence: TGTGCCAGTAGGCCGACTAGCGGGGGGTTTGGGGAGCTGTTTTTT.

The rearrangement links TRBV5-1 to TRBJ1-2; D unresolved. This CDR3 has 12 amino acids. Trimming pared 4 bases from V and 4 bases from J, leaving 8 bases between. Germline V gene sequence: CDR1 SGHRS, CDR2 YFSETQ. The CDR3 sequence: CASSADIYGYTF. The DNA for the CDR3 is TGCGCCAGCAGCGCAGACATCTATGGCTACACCTTC. Full variable domain (outside the CDR3, taken from reference TRBV5-1 and TRBJ1-2): KAGVTQTPRYLIKTRGQQVTLSCSPISGHRSVSWYQQTPGQGLQFLFEYFSETQRNKGNFPGRFSGRQFSNSRSEMNVSTLELGDSALYLCASSADIYGYTFGSGTRLTVV.

The V and J genes are TRBV9 and TRBJ2-5; D gene ambiguous. Germline assignment: CDR1 SGDLS and CDR2 YYNGEE. V was clipped by 2 bases and J by 1 base, with 6 bases between them. This CDR3 has 13 residues. The CDR3 DNA reads as TGTGCCAGCAGCGTTTCTTCCCAAGAGACCCAGTACTTC. The encoded protein is CASSVSSQETQYF.

J is TRBJ2-2 and V is TRBV7-3; D is unclear. This CDR3 region has 15 residues. CDR1 SGHTA and CDR2 FQGTGA come from the germline V gene. V shed 6 bases and J shed 1 base, with 12 bases lying between them. The CDR3 coding sequence is TGTGCCAGCAGGATCCAGAGCGTGAACACCGGGGAGCTGTTTTTT. Amino acid sequence: CASRIQSVNTGELFF.

The chain links TRBV5-1 to TRBJ2-5; TRBD1 might be the D (5 bases). Trimming shortened V by 0 bases and J by 2 bases, and 11 bases separated the two germline ends. The CDR3 extends over 15 amino acids. Germline-derived CDR1 and CDR2 are SGHRS and YFSETQ. The CDR3 protein is CASSLAGQRQETQYF. As DNA, the CDR3 is TGCGCCAGCAGCTTGGCCGGACAACGACAAGAGACCCAGTACTTC. Drawing the rest from reference TRBV5-1 and TRBJ2-5, the complete variable domain is KAGVTQTPRYLIKTRGQQVTLSCSPISGHRSVSWYQQTPGQGLQFLFEYFSETQRNKGNFPGRFSGRQFSNSRSEMNVSTLELGDSALYLCASSLAGQRQETQYFGPGTRLLVL.

The V gene is TRBV5-6, the J gene TRBJ1-2; 7 nucleotides agree with TRBD1. V lost 4 bases and J lost 3; bases outside the gene matches: 3. Germline V lookup: CDR1 SGHDT, CDR2 YYEEEE. This CDR3 spans 13 amino acids. CDR3 bases: TGTGCCAGCAGCATGGGACAGCACTATGGCTACACCTTC. As protein: CASSMGQHYGYTF.

The rearrangement uses TRBV7-9 and TRBJ2-1; D might be TRBD2 (6 bases). V gave up 4 bases and J gave up 6 bases, with 13 bases separating them. This CDR3 comprises 14 residues. CDR1 and CDR2 (germline): SEHNR, FQNEAQ (reference sequence). CDR3 protein: CASSSRDSVNEQFF. In DNA, the CDR3 is TGTGCCAGCAGCTCCCGGGACTCCGTCAATGAGCAGTTCTTC. The entire variable domain, with the rest obtained from reference TRBV7-9 and TRBJ2-1, is as follows: DTGVSQNPRHKITKRGQNVTFRCDPISEHNRLYWYRQTLGQGPEFLTYFQNEAQLEKSRLLSDRFSAERPKGSFSTLEIQRTEQGDSAMYLCASSSRDSVNEQFFGPGTRLTVL.